This T cell receptor beta chain came from a study of blood T cells in healthy people across ages (dated by TCRdb to about 2015). About the study as a whole: Template switching captured roughly one uniquely barcoded TCR beta cDNA molecule per two T cells in model experiments. Age-related changes in TCR beta repertoire diversity were measured in the study by deep sequencing normalized with unique cDNA molecular identifiers. Four age groups were formed from the donors: young (average 16 years), middle-aged (around 41), aged (62) and long-lived (roughly 88). To avoid experimental bias, donors of different ages were distributed randomly across sequencing lanes. The study analyzed two additional independent replicas of 1 million unique cDNA reads from the same blood draw for two donors, one aged 18 to 30 and one aged 80 or older. General conclusions and limits of the study: Compared with the aged group, the long-lived group had more naive CD4+ T cells, fewer expanded clones and increased TCR diversity, suggesting age selection. Observed TCR beta diversity per million T cells fell roughly linearly with age, and a significant reduction was already apparent by age approximately 41. Because profiling used bulk unsorted PBMCs, naive and antigen-experienced compartments could not be compared conclusively. Donor CMV infection status was unknown, potentially confounding age-related changes in expanded clonotypes. Total diversity estimates from one million sequenced T cells were considered lower bounds and underestimates. There was a strong correlation between observed TCR beta diversity and the percentage of naive T cells measured by flow cytometry.

Library prep was done by 5' RACE. Sequencing took place on an Illumina HiSeq 2500. A second roughly 7 to 12 cycle PCR used a sample-barcoded 5' primer and a J-beta primer mix. A template-switch 5' adaptor carrying 12 random nucleotides introduced a unique molecular identifier onto each TCR beta cDNA molecule. At least 2.5 million CDR3-containing paired-end reads were obtained from each sample. All of the RNA was converted into first-strand cDNA using the Mint cDNA synthesis kit, with a TRBC-specific oligonucleotide serving as the primer. All cDNA was treated with uracil-DNA glycosylase and then went through a first 18-cycle PCR with the universal primers M1SS and BC2_uni_R. The paper's data handling went like this. Each sample was normalized by randomly selecting 1 million high-quality reads, each carrying a distinct molecular identifier. Instead of being binned into consensus sequences, reads that shared molecular identifiers were thrown out. MiTCR, with a Q25 quality threshold and the strictest error-elimination algorithm, was used for CDR3 identification, clonotype clustering and error correction. Lower-bound total TCR beta diversity was estimated with a nonparametric unseen species model using Euler transformation. TCRdb reran the public reads through fastp at Q25 and MiXCR, keeping productive beta chains. Records with the same CDR3 protein are collapsed into one entry carrying the most frequent genes and DNA. In this record, the V and J calls reflect TCRdb's handling and not the investigators' own analysis. The sample has under 750,000 distinct CDR3 sequences on record, roughly 48% of them singletons. Roughly 25% of the sample is taken by the ten largest.

This clonotype has just a few counts. The target of this receptor is not known. Nothing much larger sits one base from this clone, and base qualities are not available. The 35 to 40 donors, aged 6 to 90 years, were systemically healthy Caucasian individuals from Russia. Each donor gave ten milliliters of peripheral blood, collected into EDTA-treated Vacutainer tubes. Ficoll-Paque density-gradient centrifugation was used to isolate PBMCs, with at least 6 million per sample. Trizol reagent was used to extract total RNA from the PBMCs, yielding at least 6 micrograms per sample. For every donor, an aliquot of PBMCs went through flow cytometry to measure the percentages of naive CD45RAhigh/CD27high T cells. From a lookup of the germline V gene (reference sequence), CDR1 and CDR2 are SGHKS and YYEKEE. Trimming accounts for 4 bases at V and 7 bases at J, while the number of junction bases matched to no gene is 11. The CDR3 measures 15 amino acids from cysteine to phenylalanine. This entry keeps only the CDR3 DNA: 45 bases, framed from base 1.

The sequencing sample was made of blood. The rearranged chain carries TRBV5-5 and TRBJ2-1; a stretch of 7 junction bases matches TRBD1. This sequence originates from a man older than 75 in good health. In nucleotides, the sequence is TGTGCCAGCAGCCCGGGCCCAGGGGGTAGGAATGAGCAGTTCTTC. It translates to CASSPGPGGRNEQFF.